These 24 T cell receptor beta chains originate from one sample sequenced in a study of blood T cell repertoires in COVID-19. Some clones are missing from TCRdb's copy, which holds only in-frame ones; the method was immunoSEQ multiplex PCR. The data contain 14,000 or so clones, approximately 90% of them seen just once; the ten biggest clones take up roughly 15%. Input material: peripheral blood. These receptors were collected from a man aged 50-59 years with active COVID-19.

The rearrangement uses TRBV19 and TRBJ2-2, with D possibly TRBD1 on 6 matching bases. Germline assignment: CDR1 LNHDA and CDR2 SQIVND (reference sequence). V shed 7 bases and J shed 1 base, with 10 bases lying between them. The CDR3 sequence is 14 residues long. The CDR3 nucleotides are TGTGCCAGTACTTTGGGACAGAACACCGGGGAGCTGTTTTTT. Protein sequence: CASTLGQNTGELFF. Together with reference TRBV19 and TRBJ2-2, the CDR3 gives the full variable domain: DGGITQSPKYLFRKEGQNVTLSCEQNLNHDAMYWYRQDPGQGLRLIYYSQIVNDFQKGDIAEGYSVSREKKESFPLTVTSAQKNPTAFYLCASTLGQNTGELFFGEGSRLTVL.

V usage is TRBV6-6 and J usage is TRBJ2-5, with 10 bases identical to TRBD1. The CDR3 is 16 amino acids. After removal of 4 bases from V and 2 bases from J, the junction contained 7 bases not matched to a gene. CDR1 and CDR2 (germline): MNHNY, SVGAGI (reference sequence). The CDR3 here is CASSFSRTGGQETQYF. The DNA of the CDR3 is TGTGCCAGCAGTTTCTCCCGGACAGGGGGGCAAGAGACCCAGTACTTC.

The chain links TRBV6-5 to TRBJ1-1; 10 bases fit TRBD1. The germline CDR1 and CDR2 sequences are MNHEY and SVGAGI. Trimming removed 7 bases from V and 4 bases from J; junction bases left unmatched: 3. This CDR3 spans 13 amino acids. This CDR3 is CASIRTGGTEAFF. For the CDR3, the DNA is TGTGCCAGCATCAGGACAGGGGGCACTGAAGCTTTCTTT.

A note on this clone: The junction shows a germline mismatch at one end, possibly a read error. The V and J genes are TRBV2 and TRBJ1-5; D is undetermined. Germline loops: CDR1 SNHLY, CDR2 FYNNEI. The CDR3 has 15 residues. The chain's CDR3 is CASREGRVGNQPQHF. The CDR3 DNA is TGTGCCAGCAGAGAAGGGAGGGTAGGTAATCAGCCCCAGCATTTT.

The gene calls are TRBV27 and TRBJ2-5, with D possibly matching TRBD2 (6 bases). Germline CDR1 is MNHEY and CDR2 is SMNVEV (reference sequence). The CDR3 has 14 residues. V lost 6 bases, J lost 4 bases, and 15 bases lay in between. CDR3 region: CASRMFGGRETQYF. CDR3 coding DNA: TGTGCCAGCAGGATGTTTGGGGGGAGAGAGACCCAGTACTTC.

This clone was seen just once. Different DNA sequences within this sample yield the same CDR3. This chain connects TRBV11-2 to TRBJ1-3; D remains ambiguous. This CDR3 comprises 14 residues. Germline V CDR1 and CDR2: SGHAT, FQNNGV. V was clipped by 3 bases and J by 0 bases, with 6 bases between them. CDR3 in amino acids: CASSLSISGNTIYF. The CDR3 DNA sequence: TGTGCCAGCAGCTTGTCAATCTCTGGAAACACCATATATTTT.

The CDR3 loop is CASSGGRLAGFYEQYF. The CDR3, as DNA: TGTGCCAGCAGCGGCGGGCGACTAGCGGGTTTCTACGAGCAGTACTTC. J is TRBJ2-7 and V is TRBV9, with 10 positions matching TRBD2. J gave up 3 bases and V 3 bases, and 9 bases lay outside the gene matches. The CDR3 has 16 amino acids. The germline CDR1 and CDR2 sequences are SGDLS and YYNGEE. Drawing the rest from reference TRBV9 and TRBJ2-7, the complete variable domain is DSGVTQTPKHLITATGQRVTLRCSPRSGDLSVYWYQQSLDQGLQFLIQYYNGEERAKGNILERFSAQQFPDLHSELNLSSLELGDSALYFCASSGGRLAGFYEQYFGPGTRLTVT.

This rearrangement joins TRBV9 to TRBJ2-6; TRBD2 is a possible D gene (5 bases). V shed 6 bases and J shed 0 bases, with 13 bases lying between them. Germline V gives CDR1 SGDLS, CDR2 YYNGEE. The CDR3 sequence is 16 residues long. This CDR3 reads CASKLEGTSGANVLTF. CDR3 in DNA: TGTGCCAGCAAATTAGAGGGTACCTCTGGGGCCAACGTCCTGACTTTC.

The chain employs TRBV19 and TRBJ1-5, with D possibly matching TRBD1 (5 bases). V lost 4 bases and J 10 bases, leaving 17 bases between the germline ends. Looked up from germline, CDR1 is LNHDA and CDR2 is SQIVND (reference sequence). CDR3 length equals 14 residues. DNA of the CDR3: TGTGCCAGTAGTAAATCAGGGATCTCGGAACCCCAGCATTTT. Translating gives CASSKSGISEPQHF.

This chain uses TRBV27 with TRBJ2-5, with TRBD2 identical over 15 bases. The CDR3 covers 16 residues. The germline V gene has CDR1 MNHEY and CDR2 SMNVEV (reference sequence). V lost 2 bases, J lost 5 bases, and 3 bases stayed unmatched. CDR3 sequence (DNA): TGTGCCAGCAGTTTAGGGACTAGCGGGAGGCGGGAGACCCAGTACTTC. Its translation is CASSLGTSGRRETQYF.

The chain uses TRBV7-3 and TRBJ2-3, with a weak D call TRBD2 (5 bases). The CDR3 runs 16 residues. The V gene's germline CDR1 is SGHTA and CDR2 FQGTGA. V gave up 1 base and J gave up 2 bases, with 13 bases separating them. The chain's CDR3 is CASSLMGLADTDTQYF. Written as DNA, the CDR3 is TGTGCCAGCAGCTTAATGGGCCTAGCCGACACAGATACGCAGTATTTT.

The V call is TRBV7-2, the J call TRBJ1-2; D is ambiguous. The CDR3 is 15 amino acids. Trimming removed 0 bases at V and 5 bases at J, with 13 bases between. The germline V gene has CDR1 SGHTA and CDR2 FQGNSA. CDR3 loop: CASSLAPSGVYGYTF. Written as DNA, the CDR3 is TGTGCCAGCAGCTTAGCCCCCAGTGGAGTTTATGGCTACACCTTC. The variable domain in full, completed from reference TRBV7-2 and TRBJ1-2, reads GAGVSQSPSNKVTEKGKDVELRCDPISGHTALYWYRQSLGQGLEFLIYFQGNSAPDKSGLPSDRFSAERTGGSVSTLTIQRTQQEDSAVYLCASSLAPSGVYGYTFGSGTRLTVV.

V and J are TRBV11-3 and TRBJ2-5; D call uncertain. V was trimmed by 1 base and J by 2 bases, leaving 8 bases between them. This CDR3 region has 14 residues. Germline V gives CDR1 SGHNT, CDR2 YENEEA. This CDR3 reads CASSLVAAQETQYF. The CDR3 nucleotides read TGTGCCAGCAGCTTAGTGGCTGCACAAGAGACCCAGTACTTC.

This sequence joins TRBV11-3 and TRBJ1-1, with D possibly matching TRBD1 (5 bases). V lost 4 bases and J 1 base, leaving 7 bases between the germline ends. From germline, CDR1 is SGHNT and CDR2 YENEEA. The CDR3 totals 13 residues. CDR3 amino acids: CASSWGPNTEAFF. DNA for the CDR3: TGTGCCAGCAGCTGGGGCCCGAACACTGAAGCTTTCTTT.

This sequence joins TRBV18 and TRBJ1-6, with D possibly TRBD1 on 6 matching bases. CDR1 KGHSH and CDR2 LQKENI come from the germline V gene. The germline V and J ends were trimmed by 6 bases and 10 bases, with 16 bases remaining between them. The CDR3 consists of 14 residues. The CDR3 region is CASSSTGPGSPLHF. The CDR3 DNA sequence: TGTGCCAGCTCCTCGACAGGACCAGGATCACCCCTCCACTTT.

CDR3 in DNA: TGTGCCAGCAGTGAGACAGGGCCTTATGGCTACACCTTC. It encodes CASSETGPYGYTF. The V call is TRBV2, the J call TRBJ1-2, with 7 nucleotides matching TRBD1. V trimming: 3 bases; J trimming: 5 bases; junction bases outside the gene matches: 3. The germline V gene encodes CDR1 SNHLY and CDR2 FYNNEI. This CDR3 contains 13 residues.

The chain recombines TRBV19 with TRBJ1-2; D unclear. There are 16 residues in the CDR3. V was cut by 5 bases and J by 0 bases, with 16 bases left in between. Germline CDR1 reads LNHDA; CDR2 reads SQIVND (reference sequence). The CDR3 here is CASSRRADLSNYGYTF. As DNA, the CDR3 is TGTGCCAGTAGTCGCCGCGCGGATCTCTCTAACTATGGCTACACCTTC.

The genes are TRBV19 and TRBJ2-7; 9 bases map to TRBD1. This CDR3 is 15 amino acids long. Germline CDR1 reads LNHDA; CDR2 reads SQIVND (reference sequence). V trimming: 5 bases; J trimming: 4 bases; junction bases outside the gene matches: 9. The chain's CDR3 is CASSGGQGNRYEQYF. In DNA form, the CDR3 reads TGTGCCAGTAGTGGAGGACAGGGGAACAGGTACGAGCAGTACTTC.

V is TRBV9 and J is TRBJ2-1; 8 bases match TRBD2. The germline V gene encodes CDR1 SGDLS and CDR2 YYNGEE. The V segment lost 0 bases and the J segment 4 bases; nucleotides outside the gene matches: 6. The CDR3 runs to 16 residues. In nucleotides, the CDR3 is TGTGCCAGCAGCGTAGCACAAGCGGGAGCGTACAATGAGCAGTTCTTC. Translated, it gives CASSVAQAGAYNEQFF.

The CDR3 region has the DNA TGTGCCAGCAGTATGGTGGGACAAACGGGGGAGACCCAGTACTTC. Translated: CASSMVGQTGETQYF. This chain links TRBV28 with TRBJ2-5; TRBD1 is a possible D gene (6 bases). The CDR3 runs 15 residues. Trimming removed 5 bases from V and 5 bases from J, with 18 bases in between. Germline-derived CDR1 and CDR2 are MDHEN and SYDVKM.

The table lists this clone with a few counts. The V and J genes are TRBV11-2 and TRBJ2-7, with 8 bases matching TRBD1. V dropped 5 bases and J dropped 3; count of bases not matched to a gene: 9. Germline loops: CDR1 SGHAT, CDR2 FQNNGV. This CDR3 contains 15 residues. The CDR3, as DNA: TGTGCCAGCAGCCTTGACAGGGGTCCTTTCTACGAGCAGTACTTC. Its translation is CASSLDRGPFYEQYF.

This clone was detected only once. This rearrangement joins TRBV18 to TRBJ2-1; 9 positions agree with TRBD1. The CDR3 is made up of 15 amino acids. The trim removed 3 bases at V and 9 bases at J, leaving 9 bases unmatched. From germline, CDR1 is KGHSH and CDR2 LQKENI. The CDR3 DNA sequence: TGTGCCAGCTCACCCCGACAGGGGGATGACCGTGAGCAGTTCTTC. Amino acids: CASSPRQGDDREQFF.

The rearrangement links TRBV6-5 to TRBJ2-7; TRBD2 aligns across 7 bases. The V gene's germline CDR1 is MNHEY and CDR2 SVGAGI. CDR3 size: 15 residues. Trimming removed 6 bases from V and 3 bases from J; junction bases left unmatched: 11. For the CDR3, the DNA is TGTGCCAGCAGCCTGCTAGCGGAACGGATCTACGAGCAGTACTTC. Amino acid sequence: CASSLLAERIYEQYF.

J is TRBJ1-5 and V is TRBV27; TRBD1 aligns across 9 bases. CDR1 and CDR2 (germline): MNHEY, SMNVEV (reference sequence). The trim removed 8 bases at V and 6 bases at J, leaving 11 bases unmatched. The CDR3 contains 15 residues. The CDR3 is CASSQQGAKGQPQHF. Written as DNA, the CDR3 is TGTGCCAGCTCGCAACAGGGGGCGAAAGGTCAGCCCCAGCATTTT.